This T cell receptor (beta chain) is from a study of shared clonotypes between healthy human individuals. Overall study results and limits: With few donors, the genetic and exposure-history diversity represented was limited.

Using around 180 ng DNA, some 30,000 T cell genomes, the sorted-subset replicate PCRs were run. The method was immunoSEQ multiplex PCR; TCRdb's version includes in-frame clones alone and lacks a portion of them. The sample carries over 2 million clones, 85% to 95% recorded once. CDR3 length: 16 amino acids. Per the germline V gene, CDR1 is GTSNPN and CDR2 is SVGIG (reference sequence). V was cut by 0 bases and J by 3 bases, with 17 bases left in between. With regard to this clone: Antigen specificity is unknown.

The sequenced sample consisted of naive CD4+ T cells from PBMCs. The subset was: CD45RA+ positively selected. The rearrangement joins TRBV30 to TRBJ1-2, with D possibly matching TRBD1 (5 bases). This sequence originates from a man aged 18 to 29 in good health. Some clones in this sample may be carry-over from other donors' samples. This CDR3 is CAWSVRRVDVHYGYTF. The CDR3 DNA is TGTGCCTGGAGTGTACGCAGGGTTGACGTACACTATGGCTACACCTTC.